Below, 6 T cell receptor beta chains from the same sample are listed, as sequenced in a study of blood T cell repertoires in COVID-19. The protocol was immunoSEQ multiplex PCR, while the TCRdb copy is restricted to in-frame clones and leaves out a portion. The sample yields about 220,000 clones, 70% to 90% seen once. The specimen was peripheral blood. These receptors were obtained from a woman aged 70 to 79 with COVID-19, enrolled during active disease.

The V gene is TRBV10-3, the J gene TRBJ2-5; D might be TRBD2 (7 bases). V was trimmed by 5 bases and J by 4 bases, leaving 17 bases between them. Germline CDR1 is ENHRY and CDR2 is SYGVKD. The CDR3 contains 15 residues. The CDR3 DNA reads as TGTGCCATCAGTCAGCCTGGGGGGGGCCGAGAGACCCAGTACTTC. It translates to CAISQPGGGRETQYF.

This clone was observed a handful of times. This sequence joins TRBV19 and TRBJ2-1; 8 bases line up with TRBD2. CDR1 is LNHDA and CDR2 is SQIVND in the germline V gene (reference sequence). Germline trimming cut 6 bases from V and 13 bases from J; bases unmatched to any gene: 11. The CDR3 consists of 13 residues. The CDR3 protein is CASSLPTGGPQFF. CDR3 nucleotide sequence: TGTGCCAGTAGCCTCCCCACGGGAGGGCCTCAGTTCTTC.

The rearrangement uses TRBV7-3 and TRBJ2-2; no definite D call. The CDR3 consists of 16 residues. Deletions cut 4 bases from V and 3 bases from J, with 15 bases between. Germline V gene lookup returns CDR1 SGHTA and CDR2 FQGTGA. The CDR3 DNA follows: TGTGCCAGCAGCTCATCCGGCGGAGCCTACACCGGGGAGCTGTTTTTT. Translation: CASSSSGGAYTGELFF.

This chain connects TRBV24-1 to TRBJ1-5; D uncertain. V was shortened by 5 bases and J by 5 bases, with 9 bases between the two germline ends. CDR1 KGHDR and CDR2 SFDVKD come from the germline V gene. The CDR3 has 13 residues. As DNA, the CDR3 is TGTGCCACCAGTGCCTCGAGGGATCAGCCCCAGCATTTT. Translation gives CATSASRDQPQHF.

This sequence joins TRBV27 and TRBJ1-6; no clear D. This CDR3 has 13 residues. Germline lookup yields CDR1 MNHEY and CDR2 SMNVEV (reference sequence). The V and J ends lost 2 bases and 7 bases respectively, with 6 bases between them. In DNA form, the CDR3 reads TGTGCCAGCAGTTTAGTAGTCAATTCACCCCTCCACTTT. It translates to CASSLVVNSPLHF.

The chain joins TRBV14 to TRBJ1-1; 11 nucleotides align to TRBD1. Germline V gene lookup returns CDR1 SGHDN and CDR2 FVKESK. The CDR3 extends over 24 amino acids. V shed 2 bases and J 0 bases; nucleotides not matched to a gene: 26. DNA of the CDR3: TGTGCCAGCAGCCAAATTATCTCAGTCCGGGACAGGGGGGGAACACTGCGTTTGAACACTGAAGCTTTCTTT. Translation: CASSQIISVRDRGGTLRLNTEAFF.